This paragraph reports one TCR beta chain. The table came from immunoSEQ multiplex PCR; TCRdb's copy has only in-frame clones and leaves some out. The sample contains roughly 120,000 clones, approximately 82% of which appear only once. With 4 bases clipped from V and 12 bases from J, the junction kept 10 bases outside the gene matches. The CDR3 length is 14 residues. The germline V gene encodes CDR1 SGDLS and CDR2 YYNGEE. The entry originates in a study of blood T cell repertoires in COVID-19. The V and J genes are TRBV9 and TRBJ1-4, with 9 bases identical to TRBD1. The receptor's source is a man between 25 and 39 years old with acute or convalescent COVID-19. The sequencing input was peripheral blood. The CDR3 here is CASSPDRGIRELFF. Written as DNA, the CDR3 is TGTGCCAGCAGCCCTGACAGGGGGATCAGGGAACTGTTTTTT. The full variable domain, rest sourced from reference TRBV9 and TRBJ1-4, is DSGVTQTPKHLITATGQRVTLRCSPRSGDLSVYWYQQSLDQGLQFLIQYYNGEERAKGNILERFSAQQFPDLHSELNLSSLELGDSALYFCASSPDRGIRELFFGSGTQLSVL.